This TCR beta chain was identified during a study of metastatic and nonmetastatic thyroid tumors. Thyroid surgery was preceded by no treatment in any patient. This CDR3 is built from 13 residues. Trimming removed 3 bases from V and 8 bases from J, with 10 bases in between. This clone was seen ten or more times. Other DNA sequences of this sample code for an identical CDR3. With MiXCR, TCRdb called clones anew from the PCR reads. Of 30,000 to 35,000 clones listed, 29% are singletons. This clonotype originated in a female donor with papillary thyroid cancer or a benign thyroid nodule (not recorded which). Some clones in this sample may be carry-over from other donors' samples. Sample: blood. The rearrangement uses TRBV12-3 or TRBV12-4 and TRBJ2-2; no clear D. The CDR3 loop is CASSFRRTGELFF. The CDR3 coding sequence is TGTGCCAGCAGTTTCAGACGAACTGGGGAGCTGTTTTTT.